The text below deals with one T cell receptor beta chain. Method: immunoSEQ multiplex PCR; TCRdb's copy keeps in-frame clones and lacks some. The sample yields around 80,000 clones, about 85% seen once. It was locally advanced or metastatic urothelial carcinoma that patients had. The sample is drawn from a study of PD-L1 blockade in urothelial cancer. As for the study in general: Typically, measured as a median, blood samples had 140,000 or so T cells.

The trim removed 4 bases at V and 8 bases at J, leaving 12 bases unmatched. The CDR3 sequence is 15 residues long. CDR1 and CDR2 (germline): SGDLS, YYNGEE. V and J are TRBV9 and TRBJ2-5; 9 bases map to TRBD2. This material consisted of PBMCs, taken around atezolizumab (anti-PD-L1) treatment. This receptor was obtained from an older woman with urothelial cancer. In DNA form, the CDR3 reads TGTGCCAGCAGCCCGGACGCGGGGGGGCGGGCTACCCAGTACTTC. Its protein product is CASSPDAGGRATQYF. Supplemented by reference TRBV9 and TRBJ2-5, the full variable domain reads DSGVTQTPKHLITATGQRVTLRCSPRSGDLSVYWYQQSLDQGLQFLIQYYNGEERAKGNILERFSAQQFPDLHSELNLSSLELGDSALYFCASSPDAGGRATQYFGPGTRLLVL.